A selection of T cell receptor beta chains follows, all from one sample in a study of blood T cell repertoires in COVID-19. TCRdb's copy holds only in-frame clones and misses some; the assay was immunoSEQ multiplex PCR. The sample has tens of thousands of clones; about 88% are singletons. Sequenced input: peripheral blood. The source is a human donor in a cohort sampled during active COVID-19. Each CDR3 is given with its conserved first and last residue. D genes are given only for firm matches. Expanded clones get a size class; other rows say once, few or many, or leave the size out.

TRBJ2-3 | TRBD2 | - | TRBV6-1 | CASSEAAGVSGTDTQYF | TGTGCCAGCAGTGAAGCTGCGGGGGTTTCGGGCACAGATACGCAGTATTTT
TRBJ2-3 | - | - | TRBV30 | CAWMSYRGADTQYF | TGTGCCTGGATGTCGTATCGGGGAGCCGATACGCAGTATTTT
TRBJ2-1 | - | - | TRBV15 | CATSRDWQGGWGNEQFF | TGTGCCACCAGCAGAGACTGGCAGGGGGGCTGGGGCAATGAGCAGTTCTTC
TRBJ1-2 | TRBD1 | - | TRBV29-1 | CSVERTGTYGYTF | TGCAGCGTTGAACGGACAGGGACCTATGGCTACACCTTC
TRBJ2-3 | - | - | TRBV12-3/TRBV12-4 | CASRSGLSDTQYF | TGTGCCAGCAGATCCGGTTTATCAGATACGCAGTATTTT
TRBJ2-7 | - | - | TRBV4-1 | CASSQAVRSYEQYF | TGCGCCAGCAGCCAAGCTGTCCGCTCCTACGAGCAGTACTTC
TRBJ2-5 | TRBD1 | - | TRBV5-4 | CASREGTGHGETQYF | TGTGCCAGCAGGGAAGGGACAGGGCATGGGGAGACCCAGTACTTC
TRBJ1-1 | - | - | TRBV9 | CASSDNKNKGQQMNTEAFF | TGTGCCAGCAGCGACAACAAAAACAAGGGACAACAAATGAACACTGAAGCTTTCTTT
TRBJ1-2 | - | once | TRBV27 | CASSSLTGNYGYTF | TGTGCCAGCAGTTCCCTCACAGGGAACTATGGCTACACCTTC
TRBJ1-2 | - | - | TRBV7-9 | CASSYESLYGYTF | TGTGCCAGCAGCTATGAGAGCCTCTATGGCTACACCTTC
TRBJ1-1 | - | - | TRBV7-8 | CASSLKGRGTEAFF | TGTGCCAGCAGCTTAAAGGGGCGCGGCACTGAAGCTTTCTTT